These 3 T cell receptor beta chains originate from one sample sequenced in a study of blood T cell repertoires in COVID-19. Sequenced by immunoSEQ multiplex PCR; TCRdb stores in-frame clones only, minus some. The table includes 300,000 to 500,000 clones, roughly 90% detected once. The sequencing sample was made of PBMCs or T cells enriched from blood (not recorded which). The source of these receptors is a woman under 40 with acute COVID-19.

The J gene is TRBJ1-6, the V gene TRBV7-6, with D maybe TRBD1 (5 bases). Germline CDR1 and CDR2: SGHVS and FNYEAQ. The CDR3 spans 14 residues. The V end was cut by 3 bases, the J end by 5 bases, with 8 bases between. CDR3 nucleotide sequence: TGTGCCAGCAGCTTTTCAGGGAATAATTCACCCCTCCACTTT. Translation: CASSFSGNNSPLHF.

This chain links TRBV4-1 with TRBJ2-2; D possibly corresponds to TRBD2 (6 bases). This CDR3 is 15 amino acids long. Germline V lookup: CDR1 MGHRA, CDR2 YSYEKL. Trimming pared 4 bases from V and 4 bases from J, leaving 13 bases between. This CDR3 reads CASSRDSASTGELFF. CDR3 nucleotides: TGCGCCAGCAGCCGGGACTCCGCCAGCACCGGGGAGCTGTTTTTT.

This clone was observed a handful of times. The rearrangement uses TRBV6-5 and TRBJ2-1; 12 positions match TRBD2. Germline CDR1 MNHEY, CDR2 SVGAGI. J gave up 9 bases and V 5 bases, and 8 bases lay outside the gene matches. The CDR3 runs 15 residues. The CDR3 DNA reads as TGTGCCAGCAGTCTTCTAGCGGGGGGGAGTCTTGAGCAGTTCTTC. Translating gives CASSLLAGGSLEQFF.